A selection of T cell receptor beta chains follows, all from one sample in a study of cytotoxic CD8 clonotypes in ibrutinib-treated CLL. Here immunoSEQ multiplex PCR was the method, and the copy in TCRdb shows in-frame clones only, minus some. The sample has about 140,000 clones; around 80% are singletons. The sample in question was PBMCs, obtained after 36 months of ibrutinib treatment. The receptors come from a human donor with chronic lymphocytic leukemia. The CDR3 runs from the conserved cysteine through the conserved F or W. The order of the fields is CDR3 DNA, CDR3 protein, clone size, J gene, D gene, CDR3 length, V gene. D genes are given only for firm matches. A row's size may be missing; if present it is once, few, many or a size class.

CDR3nt: TGCAGCGGTGGGGGACAGGACTACAATGAGCAGTTCTTC; CDR3aa: CSGGGQDYNEQFF; abundance: .; j_gene: TRBJ2-1; d_gene: TRBD1; len: 13; v_gene: TRBV29-1
CDR3nt: TGTGCCACCCCTTTTGGAAGGGGGCCGAACACTGAAGCTTTCTTT; CDR3aa: CATPFGRGPNTEAFF; abundance: .; j_gene: TRBJ1-1; d_gene: .; len: 15; v_gene: TRBV21-1
CDR3nt: TGTGCCAGCAGCTTACTTGGGGGGAGAACAGGCAGCACTAACTATGGCTACACCTTC; CDR3aa: CASSLLGGRTGSTNYGYTF; abundance: .; j_gene: TRBJ1-2; d_gene: .; len: 19; v_gene: TRBV7-9
CDR3nt: TGTGCCAGCAGCCCACAGGGACAGAACACCGGGGAGCTGTTTTTT; CDR3aa: CASSPQGQNTGELFF; abundance: .; j_gene: TRBJ2-2; d_gene: .; len: 15; v_gene: TRBV7-3
CDR3nt: TGTGCCAGCTCACCGGCCAGCTACGAGCAGTACTTC; CDR3aa: CASSPASYEQYF; abundance: .; j_gene: TRBJ2-7; d_gene: .; len: 12; v_gene: TRBV18
CDR3nt: TGCGCCAGCAGCTTGACAGGGTCAAATGAAAAACTGTTTTTT; CDR3aa: CASSLTGSNEKLFF; abundance: few; j_gene: TRBJ1-4; d_gene: .; len: 14; v_gene: TRBV5-1
CDR3nt: TGTGCCAGCACCCTGAATGGGGCCAACGTCCTGACTTTC; CDR3aa: CASTLNGANVLTF; abundance: .; j_gene: TRBJ2-6; d_gene: .; len: 13; v_gene: TRBV7-9
CDR3nt: TGCAGCGTTGAGGGACAGGGGACGCGGGAGACCCAGTACTTC; CDR3aa: CSVEGQGTRETQYF; abundance: .; j_gene: TRBJ2-5; d_gene: TRBD1; len: 14; v_gene: TRBV29-1
CDR3nt: TGCGCCAGCAGTGTTTCTGGGGAGACCCAGTACTTC; CDR3aa: CASSVSGETQYF; abundance: few; j_gene: TRBJ2-5; d_gene: .; len: 12; v_gene: TRBV10-2
CDR3nt: TGTGCCAGCAGCCCATCGGGCAGTGAAGCTTTCTTT; CDR3aa: CASSPSGSEAFF; abundance: once; j_gene: TRBJ1-1; d_gene: .; len: 12; v_gene: TRBV27
CDR3nt: TGTGCCAGCTCACCAACAGGGGGCCAAGCCTACGAGCAGTACTTC; CDR3aa: CASSPTGGQAYEQYF; abundance: .; j_gene: TRBJ2-7; d_gene: TRBD1; len: 15; v_gene: TRBV18
CDR3nt: TGTGCCAGCAGCCTACGAGTTCAGGGGAAGGGATACAATGAGCAGTTCTTC; CDR3aa: CASSLRVQGKGYNEQFF; abundance: .; j_gene: TRBJ2-1; d_gene: .; len: 17; v_gene: TRBV7-6
CDR3nt: TGTGCCAGCTCACCGCGGCGGGACGAAAAACTGTTTTTT; CDR3aa: CASSPRRDEKLFF; abundance: .; j_gene: TRBJ1-4; d_gene: .; len: 13; v_gene: TRBV18
CDR3nt: TGTGCCAGTAGTCCCACCCCCTACAGGGTTACCTACGAGCAGTACTTC; CDR3aa: CASSPTPYRVTYEQYF; abundance: .; j_gene: TRBJ2-7; d_gene: .; len: 16; v_gene: TRBV19
CDR3nt: TGTGCCAGCAGCTTGCTCCTTTACGAGCAGTACTTC; CDR3aa: CASSLLLYEQYF; abundance: few; j_gene: TRBJ2-7; d_gene: .; len: 12; v_gene: TRBV5-4
CDR3nt: TGCAGTGCTAGAGTCCGCGCTGAGCAGTTCTTC; CDR3aa: CSARVRAEQFF; abundance: .; j_gene: TRBJ2-1; d_gene: .; len: 11; v_gene: TRBV20-1
CDR3nt: TGTGCCATCAGTGAAGGACTAGCGGTCGCCTACGAGCAGTACTTC; CDR3aa: CAISEGLAVAYEQYF; abundance: .; j_gene: TRBJ2-7; d_gene: TRBD2; len: 15; v_gene: TRBV10-3
CDR3nt: TGCGCCAGCAGCCAACCAATGACAGGGTTGGGAGATACGCAGTATTTT; CDR3aa: CASSQPMTGLGDTQYF; abundance: .; j_gene: TRBJ2-3; d_gene: TRBD1; len: 16; v_gene: TRBV5-1
CDR3nt: TGTGCCAGCAGCAGCGGGGGCGGCGGTCAGCCCCAGCATTTT; CDR3aa: CASSSGGGGQPQHF; abundance: .; j_gene: TRBJ1-5; d_gene: .; len: 14; v_gene: TRBV5-6
CDR3nt: TGTGCCAGCAGTTTCTATCTTGCGAACACCGGGGAGCTGTTTTTT; CDR3aa: CASSFYLANTGELFF; abundance: .; j_gene: TRBJ2-2; d_gene: .; len: 15; v_gene: TRBV6-5
CDR3nt: TGTGCCAGCAGCTCCCAAGCTCTAGCGGGGGCCTACAATGAGCAGTTCTTC; CDR3aa: CASSSQALAGAYNEQFF; abundance: .; j_gene: TRBJ2-1; d_gene: TRBD2; len: 17; v_gene: TRBV5-8
CDR3nt: TGTGCCAGCAGTTACCCGGGACAGCTGGAGACCCAGTACTTC; CDR3aa: CASSYPGQLETQYF; abundance: .; j_gene: TRBJ2-5; d_gene: TRBD1; len: 14; v_gene: TRBV6-6
CDR3nt: TGTGCCAGCAGTACCATGGTGGGACAGTCTAATGAAAAACTGTTTTTT; CDR3aa: CASSTMVGQSNEKLFF; abundance: .; j_gene: TRBJ1-4; d_gene: TRBD1; len: 16; v_gene: TRBV4-2
CDR3nt: TGCGCCACCCTCGCCGGAGGACAGGTATTAGAGAAAGGCTACACCTTC; CDR3aa: CATLAGGQVLEKGYTF; abundance: .; j_gene: TRBJ1-2; d_gene: TRBD1; len: 16; v_gene: TRBV23-1
CDR3nt: TGTGCCAGCAGTGAAGTTAGAGACACCATATATTTT; CDR3aa: CASSEVRDTIYF; abundance: few; j_gene: TRBJ1-3; d_gene: .; len: 12; v_gene: TRBV2
CDR3nt: TGTGCCAGCAGTTACTCGATTGGGGGGTCTGAGACCCAGTACTTC; CDR3aa: CASSYSIGGSETQYF; abundance: few; j_gene: TRBJ2-5; d_gene: .; len: 15; v_gene: TRBV6-6
CDR3nt: TGTGCCAGCAGTAGTCCCAGGGGACAGTATAACTATGGCTACACCTTC; CDR3aa: CASSSPRGQYNYGYTF; abundance: .; j_gene: TRBJ1-2; d_gene: TRBD1; len: 16; v_gene: TRBV25-1
CDR3nt: TGTGCCTGGAGACAAGGGACGTCCCTTCGGGGGCCCCAGCATTTT; CDR3aa: CAWRQGTSLRGPQHF; abundance: .; j_gene: TRBJ1-5; d_gene: .; len: 15; v_gene: TRBV30
CDR3nt: TGTGCCTGGAGTGCCCAGGGTAACACTGAAGCTTTCTTT; CDR3aa: CAWSAQGNTEAFF; abundance: .; j_gene: TRBJ1-1; d_gene: .; len: 13; v_gene: TRBV30
CDR3nt: TGTGCCAGTTCCAGGACCAATCAGCCCCAGCATTTT; CDR3aa: CASSRTNQPQHF; abundance: few; j_gene: TRBJ1-5; d_gene: .; len: 12; v_gene: TRBV28
CDR3nt: TGTGCCAGCAGCCCCCCTCCTACAAGCACCGGGGAGCTGTTTTTT; CDR3aa: CASSPPPTSTGELFF; abundance: .; j_gene: TRBJ2-2; d_gene: .; len: 15; v_gene: TRBV7-9
CDR3nt: TGTGCCATCCGGAAGGCGGCAGGGGCTCAAGAGACCCAGTACTTC; CDR3aa: CAIRKAAGAQETQYF; abundance: once; j_gene: TRBJ2-5; d_gene: .; len: 15; v_gene: TRBV10-3
CDR3nt: TGCGCCAGCATCCCCAGCGGGAGGCCCTACGAGCAGTACTTC; CDR3aa: CASIPSGRPYEQYF; abundance: .; j_gene: TRBJ2-7; d_gene: TRBD2; len: 14; v_gene: TRBV5-1
CDR3nt: TGTGCCAGCAGCGTCACCTCTACGCAGTATTTT; CDR3aa: CASSVTSTQYF; abundance: .; j_gene: TRBJ2-3; d_gene: .; len: 11; v_gene: TRBV13
CDR3nt: TGTGCCAGCAGCCTGGGGAGTATAGGCGCTTTCTTT; CDR3aa: CASSLGSIGAFF; abundance: once; j_gene: TRBJ1-1; d_gene: .; len: 12; v_gene: TRBV5-6
CDR3nt: TGTGCCAGCAGTACAGATCGCAATCAGCCCCAGCATTTT; CDR3aa: CASSTDRNQPQHF; abundance: .; j_gene: TRBJ1-5; d_gene: .; len: 13; v_gene: TRBV6-1
CDR3nt: TGTGCCAGCAGTATGGGTTTTCCTCCGGGGGGCTACACCTTC; CDR3aa: CASSMGFPPGGYTF; abundance: .; j_gene: TRBJ1-2; d_gene: .; len: 14; v_gene: TRBV6-1
CDR3nt: TGTGCCAGCAGTACTGCTCTCTATGGCTACACCTTC; CDR3aa: CASSTALYGYTF; abundance: .; j_gene: TRBJ1-2; d_gene: .; len: 12; v_gene: TRBV6-5
CDR3nt: TGTGCCAGCAGAGCCACGGGGGGGACCTACGAGCAGTACTTC; CDR3aa: CASRATGGTYEQYF; abundance: few; j_gene: TRBJ2-7; d_gene: TRBD2; len: 14; v_gene: TRBV28
CDR3nt: TGTGCCAGCAGTCCCCTTCACAGGGTTGACACCGGGGAGCTGTTTTTT; CDR3aa: CASSPLHRVDTGELFF; abundance: .; j_gene: TRBJ2-2; d_gene: .; len: 16; v_gene: TRBV28
CDR3nt: TGCGCCAGCACAGGGACTTACAATGAGCAGTTCTTC; CDR3aa: CASTGTYNEQFF; abundance: .; j_gene: TRBJ2-1; d_gene: .; len: 12; v_gene: TRBV5-1
CDR3nt: TGTGCAAGTCGCTCTAACTGCGGGACAGGGCGGTACGAGCAGTACTTC; CDR3aa: CASRSNCGTGRYEQYF; abundance: .; j_gene: TRBJ2-7; d_gene: .; len: 16; v_gene: TRBV12-2
CDR3nt: TGTGCCAGCAGCGTCGGGGGGGCCCGGGAGACCCAGTACTTC; CDR3aa: CASSVGGARETQYF; abundance: .; j_gene: TRBJ2-5; d_gene: TRBD2; len: 14; v_gene: TRBV9
CDR3nt: TGTGCCAGCAGCGTAGCCTCCTTGGACAGTCCTTATAGCAATCAGCCCCAGCATTTT; CDR3aa: CASSVASLDSPYSNQPQHF; abundance: .; j_gene: TRBJ1-5; d_gene: .; len: 19; v_gene: TRBV9
CDR3nt: TGTGCCTGGAGTGTTTACAGGAAGAACACTGAAGCTTTCTTT; CDR3aa: CAWSVYRKNTEAFF; abundance: .; j_gene: TRBJ1-1; d_gene: .; len: 14; v_gene: TRBV30
CDR3nt: TGCGCCAGCAGCCAAGAATCCCTACAGCCCCAGCATTTT; CDR3aa: CASSQESLQPQHF; abundance: .; j_gene: TRBJ1-5; d_gene: .; len: 13; v_gene: TRBV4-1